This T cell receptor (beta chain) derives from a study of T cell responses to AZD1222 COVID-19 vaccine. Whole-study findings and limits: There were repertoire samples only from the period after the peak T cell response. Recipients of AZD1222 seropositive at baseline numbered only five or six.

Here immunoSEQ multiplex PCR was the method, and the copy in TCRdb shows in-frame clones only, minus some. Altogether 130,000 to 150,000 clones are present, roughly 90% being singletons, with the ten largest covering approximately 5.4%. There are 12 residues in the CDR3. Trimming took off 0 bases at V and 5 bases at J, with 4 bases between the two ends. The V gene's germline CDR1 is ENHRY and CDR2 SYGVKD. To note about this clone: What it binds is unknown.

The TCR was taken from an adult who received the MenACWY meningococcal vaccine as a control. This chain links TRBV10-3 with TRBJ1-1; D remains ambiguous. Sample: peripheral blood, taken 28 days after the second dose of the MenACWY control vaccine. CDR3 coding DNA: TGTGCCATCAGTGAGTCGGGAACTGAAGCTTTCTTT. Translated, it gives CAISESGTEAFF.